This TCR beta chain was observed in a study of blood T cell repertoires in COVID-19 (dated by TCRdb to the early 2020s). For the wider study: Samples from collaborators originated in the United States, Italy and Spain and spanned both the acute and convalescent phases of COVID-19. The material from the prospective study consisted of cDNA or gDNA derived from T cells, B-cell-depleted T cells, or PBMCs. Deeply sampled blood TCRbeta repertoires from subjects exposed to, actively infected with, or recovered from COVID-19 were included in the dataset. The repertoires were released in a freely available public database meant as a resource for research on the immune response to SARS-CoV-2. The samples were drawn from two sources: the first 160 participants of the ongoing ImmuneRACE study, and 1,200 or so subjects contributed by 6 global collaborators. Sample metadata almost always included a de-identified subject ID, COVID-19 status, age in years and sex. Where HLA class I and class II types were available, the types were taken from metadata supplied by the sample provider, not from assay-based typing.

Inclusive of the bounding cysteine and phenylalanine, the CDR3 is 15 residues long. Only the CDR3 DNA is retained, 45 bases long and in frame from the first base. Relative to germline, V is missing 4 bases and J is missing 0 bases, with 6 bases of the junction outside any gene match. CDR1 and CDR2 are drawn from the germline V gene: SQVTM, ANQGSEA. The collaborating institutions used their own protocols to collect whole blood in K2EDTA tubes. For TCRbeta analysis, collaborators shipped samples in one of three forms: frozen whole blood, isolated PBMCs, or DNA extracted from either of those sample types. With respect to this clone: Its specific antigen is unknown. It has no much larger one-base neighbor in the sample; base qualities were not kept.

TCRbeta CDR3 regions were amplified from genomic DNA by means of the immunoSEQ Assay, a bias-controlled multiplex PCR. The authors' pipeline ran thus. Nucleated cell counts per sample were estimated from amplification of reference gene primers within the assay. Sequence reads were collapsed and filtered to measure the absolute abundance of every unique TCRbeta CDR3 rearrangement. Productive Simpson clonality was computed per sample as the square root of Simpson's diversity index over productive rearrangements. Held by TCRdb, this immuneACCESS table contains in-frame sequences only and omits some clones. Under half of the omission traces to an unresolved V gene where checked; the cause of the rest is unknown. V, J and clone size are those of that table, while D and trimming were read from the DNA. This sample holds just under 150,000 clones; roughly nine tenths were observed only once. The ten largest clones represent about 1.6% of the sample.

On the study overall, not on this receptor specifically: Clinical and demographic metadata were provided uncurated, with the amount varying by source and participant.

Sequenced input: peripheral blood. The chain is assembled from TRBV29-1 and TRBJ2-3; 8 bases in between match TRBD2. This clonotype originated in a human donor in a cohort sampled during active COVID-19. The nucleotide sequence reads TGCAGCGTTGTTGATCCGGGGGGGAGCACAGATACGCAGTATTTT. Its amino acids are CSVVDPGGSTDTQYF.